This T cell receptor (beta chain) was sequenced for a study of identical twins. Overall study results and limits: Twin pairs had excess sharing that was weaker in beta out-of-frame sequences.

V was clipped by 6 bases and J by 4 bases, with 16 bases between them. The length of the CDR3 is 14 residues. CDR1 and CDR2 (germline): MNHNS, SASEGT. TCRdb called the 5' RACE reads again in MiXCR, with one record for every CDR3 protein. The table includes approximately 500,000 distinct CDR3 sequences, around 24% detected once. Turning to this clonotype: Its specificity is unknown.

These data were likewise used in another study, on T cells expressing NK-cell markers. This second study says: Just one sequenced donor of eight was HCMV-seronegative, while seven were seropositive. In a group of several donors, dominant NKG2C+ clonotypes represented 1.0-7.0% of CD8+ T cells. Leadership of the CD3+CD56-NKG2C+ fraction also belonged to these clonotypes in a handful of donors.

This sequence originates from a woman aged 18-29 years in good health. This sequence joins TRBV6-1 and TRBJ2-7; D is perhaps TRBD1 (6 bases). Source material: CD4+ T cells sorted from blood. CDR3 protein: CASRVTPTGYEQYF. DNA of the CDR3: TGTGCCAGCAGGGTCACCCCTACAGGGTACGAGCAGTACTTC.